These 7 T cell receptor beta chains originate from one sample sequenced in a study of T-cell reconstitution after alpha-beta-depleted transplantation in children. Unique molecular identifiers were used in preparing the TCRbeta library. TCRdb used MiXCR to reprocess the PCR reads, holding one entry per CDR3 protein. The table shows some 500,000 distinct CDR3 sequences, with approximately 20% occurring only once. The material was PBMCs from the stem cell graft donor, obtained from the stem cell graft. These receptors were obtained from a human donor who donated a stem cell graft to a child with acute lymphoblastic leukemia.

CDR3 DNA sequence: TGTGCCATCAGTGAGTGGGCTGTAGAGCAGTTCTTC. Translation: CAISEWAVEQFF. V usage is TRBV10-3 and J usage is TRBJ2-1, with D hard to call. V was clipped by 1 base and J by 10 bases, with 8 bases between them. This CDR3 has 12 residues. Germline V CDR1 and CDR2: ENHRY, SYGVKD.

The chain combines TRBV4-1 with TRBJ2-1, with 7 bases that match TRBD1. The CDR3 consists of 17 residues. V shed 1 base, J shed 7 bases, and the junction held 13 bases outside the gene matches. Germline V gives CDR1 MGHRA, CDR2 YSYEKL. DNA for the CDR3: TGCGCCAGCAGCCAAGTTTTTAGGGGGCGAAGGTGGAATGAGCAGTTCTTC. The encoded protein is CASSQVFRGRRWNEQFF.

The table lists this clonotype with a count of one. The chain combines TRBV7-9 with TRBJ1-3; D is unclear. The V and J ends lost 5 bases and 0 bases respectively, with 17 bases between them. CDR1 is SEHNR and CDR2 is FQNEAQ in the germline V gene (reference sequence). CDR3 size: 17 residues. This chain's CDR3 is CASSPTIQRHSGNTIYF. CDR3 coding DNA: TGTGCCAGCAGCCCGACCATCCAACGCCACTCTGGAAACACCATATATTTT.

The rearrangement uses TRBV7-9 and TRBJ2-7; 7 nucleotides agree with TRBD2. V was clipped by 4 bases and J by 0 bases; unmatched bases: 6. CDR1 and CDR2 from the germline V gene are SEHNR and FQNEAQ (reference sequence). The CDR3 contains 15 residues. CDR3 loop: CASSSTSESSYEQYF. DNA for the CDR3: TGTGCCAGCAGCTCCACTAGCGAGAGCTCCTACGAGCAGTACTTC. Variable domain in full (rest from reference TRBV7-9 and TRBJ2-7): DTGVSQNPRHKITKRGQNVTFRCDPISEHNRLYWYRQTLGQGPEFLTYFQNEAQLEKSRLLSDRFSAERPKGSFSTLEIQRTEQGDSAMYLCASSSTSESSYEQYFGPGTRLTVT.

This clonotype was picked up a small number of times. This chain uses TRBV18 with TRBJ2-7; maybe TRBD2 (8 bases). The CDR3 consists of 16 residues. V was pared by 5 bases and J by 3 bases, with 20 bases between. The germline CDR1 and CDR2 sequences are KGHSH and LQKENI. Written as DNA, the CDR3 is TGTGCCAGCTCAGCCCGGGGGGGGACAGACCTCTACGAGCAGTACTTC. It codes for CASSARGGTDLYEQYF.

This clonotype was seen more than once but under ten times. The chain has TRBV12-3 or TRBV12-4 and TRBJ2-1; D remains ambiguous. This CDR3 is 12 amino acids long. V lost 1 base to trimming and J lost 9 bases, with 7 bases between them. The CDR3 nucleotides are TGTGCCAGCAGTTTAGGGTGGGCTGAGCAGTTCTTC. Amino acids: CASSLGWAEQFF.

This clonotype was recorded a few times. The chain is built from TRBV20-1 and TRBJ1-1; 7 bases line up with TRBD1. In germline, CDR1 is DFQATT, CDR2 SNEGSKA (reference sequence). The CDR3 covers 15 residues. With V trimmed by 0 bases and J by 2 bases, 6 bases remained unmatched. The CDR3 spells CSARDRQGVNTEAFF. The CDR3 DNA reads TGCAGTGCTAGAGATCGGCAGGGGGTTAACACTGAAGCTTTCTTT.